The TCR beta chain under discussion was sequenced for a study of blood T cell repertoires in COVID-19. Study as a whole: There were acute and convalescent COVID-19 samples, and they came from the United States, Italy and Spain. T cells, B-cell-depleted T cells, or PBMCs supplied cDNA or gDNA.

In the original workflow: Nucleated cell counts were estimated from reference gene primer amplification. Assay used: immunoSEQ multiplex PCR; TCRdb lists only in-frame clones, some missing. The V and J calls and clone size are taken from that table; D and trimming were inferred from the DNA. The table has 180,000 or so clones, roughly three quarters seen once; the top ten hold approximately 15%. A COVID-19 case was met by exposed participants within 2 weeks before study entry. This TCR was recovered from a man aged 60 to 75 who had been exposed to COVID-19. Sequencing was carried out using PBMCs or T cells enriched from blood (not recorded which).

In nucleotides, the CDR3 is TGTGCCAGCAGTGGGAGGCAGGGAGGACTTCACTATGGCTACACCTTC. This sequence encodes CASSGRQGGLHYGYTF. This chain joins TRBV2 and TRBJ1-2, with D possibly being TRBD1 (5 bases). The CDR3 is 16 residues long. The V end was cut by 4 bases, the J end by 3 bases, with 18 bases between. Per germline, CDR1 SNHLY and CDR2 FYNNEI.